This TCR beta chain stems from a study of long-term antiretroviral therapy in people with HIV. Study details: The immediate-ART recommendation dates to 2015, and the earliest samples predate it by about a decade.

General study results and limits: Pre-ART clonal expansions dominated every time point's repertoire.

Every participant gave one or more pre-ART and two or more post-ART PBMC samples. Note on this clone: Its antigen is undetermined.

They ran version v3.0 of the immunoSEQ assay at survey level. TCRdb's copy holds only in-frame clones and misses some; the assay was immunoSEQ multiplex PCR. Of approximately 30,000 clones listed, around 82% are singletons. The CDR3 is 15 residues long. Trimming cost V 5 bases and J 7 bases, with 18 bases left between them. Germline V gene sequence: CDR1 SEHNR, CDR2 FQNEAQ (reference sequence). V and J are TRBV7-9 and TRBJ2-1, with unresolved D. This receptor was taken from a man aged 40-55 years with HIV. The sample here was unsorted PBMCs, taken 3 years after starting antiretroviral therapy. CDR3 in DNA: TGTGCCAGCAGCCCAAGCGCCCGAGCGAGGAATGAGCAGTTCTTC. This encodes CASSPSARARNEQFF.